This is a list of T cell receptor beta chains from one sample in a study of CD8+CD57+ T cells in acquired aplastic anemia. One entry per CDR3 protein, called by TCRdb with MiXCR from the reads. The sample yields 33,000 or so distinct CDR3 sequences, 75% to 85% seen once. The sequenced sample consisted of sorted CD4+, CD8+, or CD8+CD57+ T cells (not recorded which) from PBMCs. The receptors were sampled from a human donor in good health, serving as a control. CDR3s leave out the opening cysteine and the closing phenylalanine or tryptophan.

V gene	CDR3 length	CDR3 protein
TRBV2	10	ASSESGNTIY
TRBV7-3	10	ASSPLRNTQY
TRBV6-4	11	ASSDAESGELF
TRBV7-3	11	ASTTNTNSPLH
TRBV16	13	ASSPSPSGANVLT
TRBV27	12	ASSSSVTNYGYT
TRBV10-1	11	ASRDRTAYEQY
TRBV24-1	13	ATSERSGMLETQY
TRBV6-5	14	ASSFPIGQQVDGYT
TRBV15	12	ATSPQGHSYEQY
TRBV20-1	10	SASRWGQPQH
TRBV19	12	ASRGASGTDTQY
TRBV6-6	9	ASSEGASYT
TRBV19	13	ASKHDWGSQETQY
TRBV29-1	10	SVGNQGQPQH
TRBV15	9	ATSSGYEQY
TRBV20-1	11	SAEGQSTDTQY
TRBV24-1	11	ATSPGGREPQH
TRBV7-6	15	ASSLARGPPSTDTQY
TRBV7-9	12	ASSLDRMNTEAF
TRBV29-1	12	SVAGTASSYEQY
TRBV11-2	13	ASRGPGQGASEQY
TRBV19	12	ASSIGLAYNEQF
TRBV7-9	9	ASSWGETQY
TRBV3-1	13	ASSADRGVFSEQY
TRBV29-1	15	SVEDRAGQSSYNEQF
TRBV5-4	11	ASSRDTSYEQY
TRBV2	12	ASSEARGGHEQY
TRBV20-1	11	SAPIRDSCEQY
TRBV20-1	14	SAPPPGLADADTQY
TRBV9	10	ASSVEGTEAF
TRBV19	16	ASSPFRGLAGGQETQY
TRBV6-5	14	ASSYSIGSGTGELF
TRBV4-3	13	ASRHKGASTDTQY
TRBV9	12	ASSPQTGQGEQY
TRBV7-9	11	ASSRDAYNEQF
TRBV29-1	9	SVEGNYGYT
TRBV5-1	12	ASSSSPSLKEAF
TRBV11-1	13	ASSSRGGSTDTQY
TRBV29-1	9	SVRVEDEQY
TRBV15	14	ATSRDRTDFTGELF
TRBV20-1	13	SARDRETGNYGYT
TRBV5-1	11	ASSLKMNTEAF
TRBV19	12	ASSIFGTGYGYT
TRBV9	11	ASSVSANTEAF
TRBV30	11	AWSVLGTNEQL
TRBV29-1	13	SVREREGVSSPLH
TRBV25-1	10	ASSGQGREQY
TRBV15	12	ATSRDGGNNEQF
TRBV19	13	ASSIGGSGANVLT
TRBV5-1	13	ASSARSGGDSPLH
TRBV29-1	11	SVEDRSQETQY
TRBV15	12	ATSRDFGNTEAF
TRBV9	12	ASSSTGRLTEAL